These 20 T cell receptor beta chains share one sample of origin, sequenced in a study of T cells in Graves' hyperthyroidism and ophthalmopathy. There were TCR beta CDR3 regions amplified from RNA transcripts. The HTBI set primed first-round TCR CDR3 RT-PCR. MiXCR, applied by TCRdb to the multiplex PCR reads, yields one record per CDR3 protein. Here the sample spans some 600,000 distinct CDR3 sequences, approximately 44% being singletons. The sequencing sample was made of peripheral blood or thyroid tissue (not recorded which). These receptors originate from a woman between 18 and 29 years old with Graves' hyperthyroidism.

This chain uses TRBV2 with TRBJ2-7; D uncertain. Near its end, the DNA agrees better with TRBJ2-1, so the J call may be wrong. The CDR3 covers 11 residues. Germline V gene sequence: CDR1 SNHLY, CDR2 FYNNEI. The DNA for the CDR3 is TGTGCCAGCAGTGACCAAGATGAGCAGTTCTTC. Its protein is CASSDQDEQFF.

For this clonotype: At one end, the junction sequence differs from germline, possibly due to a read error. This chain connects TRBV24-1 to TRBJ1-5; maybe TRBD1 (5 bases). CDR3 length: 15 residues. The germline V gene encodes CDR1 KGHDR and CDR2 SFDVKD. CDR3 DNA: TGTGCCAGCAGTTTAGGGCAGGGTGGCTATCAGCCCCAGCATTTT. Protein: CASSLGQGGYQPQHF.

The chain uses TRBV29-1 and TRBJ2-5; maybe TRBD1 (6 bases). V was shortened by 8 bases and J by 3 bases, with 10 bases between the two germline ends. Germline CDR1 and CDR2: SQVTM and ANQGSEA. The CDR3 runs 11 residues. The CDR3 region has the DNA TGCAGCTTGGCAGGGGAAGAGACCCAGTACTTC. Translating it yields CSLAGEETQYF.

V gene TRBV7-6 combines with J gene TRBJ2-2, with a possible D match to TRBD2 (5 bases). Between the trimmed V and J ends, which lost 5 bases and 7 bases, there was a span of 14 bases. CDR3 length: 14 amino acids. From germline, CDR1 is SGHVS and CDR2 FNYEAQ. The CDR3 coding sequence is TGTGCCAGCAGCAAGAGGGCGGCTAGCGGGGAGCTGTTTTTT. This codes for CASSKRAASGELFF.

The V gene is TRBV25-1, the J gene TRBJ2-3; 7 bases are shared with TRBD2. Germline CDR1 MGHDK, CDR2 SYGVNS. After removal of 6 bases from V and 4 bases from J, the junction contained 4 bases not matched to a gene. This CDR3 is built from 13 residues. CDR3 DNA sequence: TGTGCCAGCAGCTTCGGGAGGCCAGATACGCAGTATTTT. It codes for CASSFGRPDTQYF.

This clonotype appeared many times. The CDR3 reads CASSPGPSYGYTF. The CDR3 bases are TGTGCCAGCAGCCCCGGGCCCTCCTATGGCTACACCTTC. The chain employs TRBV7-9 and TRBJ1-2; D call uncertain. The V and J ends lost 5 bases and 4 bases respectively, with 11 bases between them. Germline assignment: CDR1 SEHNR and CDR2 FQNEAQ (reference sequence). This CDR3 is built from 13 residues.

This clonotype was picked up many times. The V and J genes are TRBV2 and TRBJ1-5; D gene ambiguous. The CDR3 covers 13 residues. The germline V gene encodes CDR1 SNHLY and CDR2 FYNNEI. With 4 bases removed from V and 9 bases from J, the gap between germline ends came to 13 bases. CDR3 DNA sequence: TGTGCCAGCAGTGGACAAGGGCTTGGGCCCCAGCATTTT. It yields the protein CASSGQGLGPQHF. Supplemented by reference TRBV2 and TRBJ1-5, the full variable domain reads EPEVTQTPSHQVTQMGQEVILRCVPISNHLYFYWYRQILGQKVEFLVSFYNNEISEKSEIFDDQFSVERPDGSNFTLKIRSTKLEDSAMYFCASSGQGLGPQHFGDGTRLSIL.

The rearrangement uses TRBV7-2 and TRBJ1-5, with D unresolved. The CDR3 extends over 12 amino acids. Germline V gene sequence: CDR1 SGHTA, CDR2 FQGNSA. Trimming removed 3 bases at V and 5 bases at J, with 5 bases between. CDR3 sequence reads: CASSLFHQPQHF. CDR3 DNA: TGTGCCAGCAGCTTGTTTCATCAGCCCCAGCATTTT.

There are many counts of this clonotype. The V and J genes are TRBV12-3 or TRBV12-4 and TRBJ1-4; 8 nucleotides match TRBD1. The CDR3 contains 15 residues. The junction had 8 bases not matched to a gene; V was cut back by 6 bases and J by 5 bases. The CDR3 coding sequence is TGTGCCAGCAGCGCCATGGGACAGGAGAATGAAAAACTGTTTTTT. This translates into CASSAMGQENEKLFF.

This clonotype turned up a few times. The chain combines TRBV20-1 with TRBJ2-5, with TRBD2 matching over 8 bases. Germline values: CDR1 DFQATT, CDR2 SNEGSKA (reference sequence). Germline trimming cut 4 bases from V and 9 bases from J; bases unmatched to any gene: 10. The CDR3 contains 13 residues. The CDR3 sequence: CSAKPGLGRPQYF. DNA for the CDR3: TGCAGTGCTAAGCCGGGACTAGGGAGACCCCAGTACTTC.

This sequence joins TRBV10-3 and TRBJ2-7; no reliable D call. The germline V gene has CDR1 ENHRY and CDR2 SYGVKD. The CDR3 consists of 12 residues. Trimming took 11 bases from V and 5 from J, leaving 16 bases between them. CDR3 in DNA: TGTGCCGTTGTGGCCCCGGGCGACGAGCAGTACTTC. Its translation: CAVVAPGDEQYF.

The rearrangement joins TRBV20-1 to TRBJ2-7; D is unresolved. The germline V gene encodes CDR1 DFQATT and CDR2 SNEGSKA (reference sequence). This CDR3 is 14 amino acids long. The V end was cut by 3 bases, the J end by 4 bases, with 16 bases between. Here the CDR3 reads CSASGLAARYEQYF. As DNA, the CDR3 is TGCAGTGCTAGTGGGTTGGCGGCGAGGTACGAGCAGTACTTC.

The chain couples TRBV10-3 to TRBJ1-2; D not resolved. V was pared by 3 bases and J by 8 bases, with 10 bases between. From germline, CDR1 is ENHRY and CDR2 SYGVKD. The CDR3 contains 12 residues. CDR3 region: CAISEGLLGYTF. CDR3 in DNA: TGTGCCATCAGTGAAGGGCTCCTCGGCTACACCTTC.

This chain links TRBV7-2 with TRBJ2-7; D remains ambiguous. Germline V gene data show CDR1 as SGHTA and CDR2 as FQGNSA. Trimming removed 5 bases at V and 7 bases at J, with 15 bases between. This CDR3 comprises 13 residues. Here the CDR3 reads CASSQPWGWEQYF. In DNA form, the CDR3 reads TGTGCCAGCAGCCAACCCTGGGGTTGGGAGCAGTACTTC.

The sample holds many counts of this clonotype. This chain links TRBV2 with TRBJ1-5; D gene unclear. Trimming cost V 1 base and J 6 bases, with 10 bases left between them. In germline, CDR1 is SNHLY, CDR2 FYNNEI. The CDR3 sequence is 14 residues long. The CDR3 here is CASSEVVTGQPQHF. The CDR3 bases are TGTGCCAGCAGTGAAGTTGTGACCGGTCAGCCCCAGCATTTT.

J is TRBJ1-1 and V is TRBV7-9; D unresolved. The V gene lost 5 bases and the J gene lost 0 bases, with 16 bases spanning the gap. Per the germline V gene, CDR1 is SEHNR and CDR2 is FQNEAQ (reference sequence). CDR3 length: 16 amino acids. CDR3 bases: TGTGCCAGCAGCCATCCGGGCCCCTGGATGAACACTGAAGCTTTCTTT. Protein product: CASSHPGPWMNTEAFF.

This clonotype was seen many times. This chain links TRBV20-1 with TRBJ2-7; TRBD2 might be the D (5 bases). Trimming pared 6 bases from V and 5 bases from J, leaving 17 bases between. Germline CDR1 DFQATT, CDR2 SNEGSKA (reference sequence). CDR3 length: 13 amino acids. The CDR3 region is CSAAEALPNEQYF. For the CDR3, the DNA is TGCAGTGCAGCGGAGGCCCTCCCCAACGAGCAGTACTTC.

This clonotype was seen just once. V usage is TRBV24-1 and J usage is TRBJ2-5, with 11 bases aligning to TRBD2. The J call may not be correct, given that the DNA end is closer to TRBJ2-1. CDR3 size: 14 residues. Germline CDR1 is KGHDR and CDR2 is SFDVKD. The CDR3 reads CATSELAGDNEQFF. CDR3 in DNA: TGTGCCACCAGTGAACTAGCGGGAGACAATGAGCAGTTCTTC.

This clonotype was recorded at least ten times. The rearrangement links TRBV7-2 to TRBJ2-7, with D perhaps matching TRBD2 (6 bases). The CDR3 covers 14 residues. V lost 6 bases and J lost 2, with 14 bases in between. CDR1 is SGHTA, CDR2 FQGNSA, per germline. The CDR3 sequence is CASSPEVAAYEQYF. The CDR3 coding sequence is TGTGCCAGCAGTCCTGAGGTAGCGGCCTACGAGCAGTACTTC.

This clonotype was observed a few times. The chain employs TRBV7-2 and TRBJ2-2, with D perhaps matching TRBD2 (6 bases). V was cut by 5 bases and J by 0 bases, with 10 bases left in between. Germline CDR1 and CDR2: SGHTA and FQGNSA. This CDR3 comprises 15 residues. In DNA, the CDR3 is TGTGCCAGCAGCCCCGAGCGGGCGAACACCGGGGAGCTGTTTTTT. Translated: CASSPERANTGELFF.